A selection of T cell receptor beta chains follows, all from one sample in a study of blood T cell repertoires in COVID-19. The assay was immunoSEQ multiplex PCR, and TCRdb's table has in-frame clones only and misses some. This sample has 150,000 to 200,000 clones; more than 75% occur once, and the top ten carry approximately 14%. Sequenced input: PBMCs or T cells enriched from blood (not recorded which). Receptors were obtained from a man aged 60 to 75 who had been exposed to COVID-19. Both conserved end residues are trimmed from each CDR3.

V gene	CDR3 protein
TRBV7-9	ASSWGTGGRYRSPLH
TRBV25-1	ASSDPGQGLGYT
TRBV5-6	ASSLGPERLAYEQY
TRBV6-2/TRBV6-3	ASSSGLAGAYEQY
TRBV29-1	SARSNNSPLH
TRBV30	AWSSWGGTNYGYT
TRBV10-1	ASSERTSGSIEQF
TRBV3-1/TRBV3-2	ASSQEVRGAIYEQY
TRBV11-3	ASSLRDRDGVGYT
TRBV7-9	ASRASGFTGELF
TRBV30	AWTGGPHEQY
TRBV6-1	ASSERDRVSGEKLF
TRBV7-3	ASSPALHSDTSTDTQY
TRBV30	AWSQRRNTEAF
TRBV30	AWSAWGGQANTEAF
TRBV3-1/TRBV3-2	ASSPGTGPPGYT
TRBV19	ASSAGTVSNQPQH
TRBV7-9	ASSLGLGAAYEQY
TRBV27	ASNMWGSGSYNEQF
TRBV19	ASSTRLAVAETQY
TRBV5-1	ASSLDAGGGPDEQF
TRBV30	AWKTGDMKETQY
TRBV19	ASKEGLHTGELF
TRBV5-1	ASSLDREWGEQY
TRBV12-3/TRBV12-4	ASGTGFSYEQY
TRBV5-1	ASATSGPSYEQY
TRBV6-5	GTSGIYTDTQY
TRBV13	ASSTWTRPPRGTQY
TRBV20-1	SARSQGEQY
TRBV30	AWSKHRRSQETQY
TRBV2	ASQDRGNRDTQY
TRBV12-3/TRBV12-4	ASSLRSPYEQY
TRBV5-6	ASSLEGTDRAL
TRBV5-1	ASSGGEGAADTQY
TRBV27	ASSPPGYQETQY
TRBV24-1	ATSEGGASTDTQY
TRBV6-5	ASSYVTSGHNEQF
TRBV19	ASSEQGAGELF
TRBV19	ASSGQGINEKLF
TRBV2	ASFGRASRSYNEQF